The 14 T cell receptor beta chains in this list originate from one sample, sequenced in a study of early stage breast cancer tumors. Clones were sequenced by immunoSEQ multiplex PCR, and TCRdb holds only the in-frame ones, with some missing. Of around 51,000 clones listed, around four fifths are singletons. Material for sequencing was blood. These receptors were collected from a person in their 40s with breast cancer.

This clone was found a few times. This chain links TRBV5-6 with TRBJ2-1; 9 positions agree with TRBD2. V shed 0 bases and J 14 bases; nucleotides not matched to a gene: 12. The CDR3 contains 15 residues. The germline gives CDR1 SGHDT, CDR2 YYEEEE. The CDR3 protein is CASSLAVRLAEWKFF. The CDR3 bases are TGTGCCAGCAGCTTGGCGGTTAGACTAGCGGAGTGGAAGTTCTTC.

This clone appeared a few times. The chain is built from TRBV5-1 and TRBJ1-4, with 8 bases lining up with TRBD1. Losses at the gene ends were 2 bases for V and 8 bases for J; bases not matched to a gene: 5. Per germline, CDR1 SGHRS and CDR2 YFSETQ. The CDR3 is 14 residues long. The CDR3 reads CASSLMTGDEKLFF. Here the CDR3 DNA reads TGCGCCAGCAGCTTAATGACAGGGGACGAAAAACTGTTTTTT. Looking up the rest from reference TRBV5-1 and TRBJ1-4 gives the full variable domain: KAGVTQTPRYLIKTRGQQVTLSCSPISGHRSVSWYQQTPGQGLQFLFEYFSETQRNKGNFPGRFSGRQFSNSRSEMNVSTLELGDSALYLCASSLMTGDEKLFFGSGTQLSVL.

V and J are TRBV19 and TRBJ2-5; D is unclear. CDR3 length equals 14 residues. Germline values: CDR1 LNHDA, CDR2 SQIVND (reference sequence). V was trimmed by 7 bases and J by 2 bases, leaving 14 bases between them. The CDR3 spells CASNLGPGQETQYF. As DNA, the CDR3 is TGTGCCAGTAATTTAGGCCCAGGACAAGAGACCCAGTACTTC.

The chain has TRBV5-1 and TRBJ2-7; 9 bases map to TRBD1. Germline loops: CDR1 SGHRS, CDR2 YFSETQ. J was trimmed by 7 bases and V by 0 bases; bases with no gene match: 5. The CDR3 is 14 amino acids. In DNA, the CDR3 is TGCGCCAGCAGCTTGGGACAGGGGGTGAGTGAGCAGTACTTC. Translated, it gives CASSLGQGVSEQYF.

This clone was detected once. The CDR3 DNA sequence: TGTGCAAGTCGCTTCAGGGGAGACCAGTACTTC. This sequence encodes CASRFRGDQYF. J is TRBJ2-5 and V is TRBV12-2; whether TRBD1, the table's D call, matches the DNA was not checked. TRBV12-2 is shown as a pseudogene. The CDR3 covers 11 residues.

This sequence joins TRBV5-8 and TRBJ2-2, with no clear D. Trimming left V 0 bases short and J 6 bases short, with 12 bases between. Germline V lookup: CDR1 SGHTS, CDR2 YDEGEE. The CDR3 consists of 15 residues. The CDR3 DNA reads as TGTGCCAGCAGCTTGGCCAAGCGTGGTGCCGGGGAGCTGTTTTTT. This encodes CASSLAKRGAGELFF.

The chain couples TRBV7-9 to TRBJ1-1; TRBD1 agrees at 7 bases. Per the germline V gene, CDR1 is SEHNR and CDR2 is FQNEAQ (reference sequence). The CDR3 contains 13 residues. V lost 4 bases to trimming and J lost 5 bases; unmatched junction nucleotides: 4. CDR3 bases: TGTGCCAGCAGCTGGAGGACAGGAACTGAAGCTTTCTTT. Translating gives CASSWRTGTEAFF.

The table lists this clone with a few counts. The J gene is TRBJ2-7, the V gene TRBV7-8; the match to TRBD1 covers 7 bases. V lost 4 bases, J lost 5 bases, and 2 bases stayed unmatched. From germline, CDR1 is SGHVS and CDR2 FQNEAQ. CDR3 length: 12 residues. CDR3 region: CASSSTGNEQYF. The DNA of the CDR3 is TGTGCCAGCAGCTCGACAGGGAACGAGCAGTACTTC. The variable domain in full, completed from reference TRBV7-8 and TRBJ2-7, reads GAGVSQSPRYKVAKRGQDVALRCDPISGHVSLFWYQQALGQGPEFLTYFQNEAQLDKSGLPSDRFFAERPEGSVSTLKIQRTQQEDSAVYLCASSSTGNEQYFGPGTRLTVT.

J is TRBJ2-7 and V is TRBV28, with a possible D match to TRBD2 (5 bases). The V end was cut by 5 bases, the J end by 7 bases, with 15 bases between. Looked up from germline, CDR1 is MDHEN and CDR2 is SYDVKM. The CDR3 is 13 residues long. CDR3 bases: TGTGCCAGCAGTGCGCGAGGGATTGGGGAGCAGTACTTC. Its protein is CASSARGIGEQYF.

The chain links TRBV7-9 to TRBJ2-1; a possible D gene is TRBD1 (6 bases). CDR3 length: 13 residues. Germline assignment: CDR1 SEHNR and CDR2 FQNEAQ (reference sequence). The ends were cut back, 5 bases at V and 7 bases at J, with 12 bases in the middle. The CDR3 sequence is CASSAGTGNEQFF. CDR3 in DNA: TGTGCCAGCAGCGCCGGAACAGGGAATGAGCAGTTCTTC.

The V gene is TRBV6-5, the J gene TRBJ1-1; 7 positions match TRBD1. The germline gives CDR1 MNHEY, CDR2 SVGAGI. With 5 bases clipped from V and 4 bases from J, the junction kept 10 bases outside the gene matches. This CDR3 has 15 amino acids. This chain's CDR3 is CASSQSYRGFTEAFF. The DNA of the CDR3 is TGTGCCAGCAGTCAGAGCTACAGGGGCTTCACTGAAGCTTTCTTT.

The chain recombines TRBV5-1 with TRBJ2-3; D is uncertain. The CDR3 runs to 15 residues. CDR1 SGHRS and CDR2 YFSETQ come from the germline V gene. Trimming stripped 2 bases from V and 5 bases from J, with 15 bases between. CDR3 in DNA: TGCGCCAGCAGCTTAGTGGGTGAACCCGAAGATACGCAGTATTTT. This codes for CASSLVGEPEDTQYF.

This chain links TRBV6-5 with TRBJ2-5; TRBD1 matches at 9 bases. This CDR3 is 14 amino acids long. Germline loops: CDR1 MNHEY, CDR2 SVGAGI. With 6 bases clipped from V and 1 base from J, the junction kept 3 bases outside the gene matches. The CDR3 bases are TGTGCCAGCAGGGGGACAGGGCTCCAAGAGACCCAGTACTTC. It encodes CASRGTGLQETQYF.

This chain joins TRBV6-6 and TRBJ1-2; TRBD1 matches 10 bases. The germline gives CDR1 MNHNY, CDR2 SVGAGI (reference sequence). V lost 0 bases, J lost 8 bases, and 3 bases stayed unmatched. This CDR3 region has 14 residues. CDR3 DNA: TGTGCCAGCAGTTACTCCGGACAGGGGGACGGCTACACCTTC. Amino acids: CASSYSGQGDGYTF.